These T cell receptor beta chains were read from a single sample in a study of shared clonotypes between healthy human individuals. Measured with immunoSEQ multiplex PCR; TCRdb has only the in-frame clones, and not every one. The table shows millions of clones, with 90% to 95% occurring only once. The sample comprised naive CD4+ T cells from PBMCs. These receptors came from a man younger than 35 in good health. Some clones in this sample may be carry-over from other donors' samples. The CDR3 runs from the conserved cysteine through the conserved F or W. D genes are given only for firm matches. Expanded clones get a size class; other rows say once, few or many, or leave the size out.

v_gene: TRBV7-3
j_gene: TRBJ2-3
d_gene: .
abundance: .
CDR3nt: TGTGCCAGCAGGCCGACAGGCACAGATACGCAGTATTTT
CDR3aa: CASRPTGTDTQYF

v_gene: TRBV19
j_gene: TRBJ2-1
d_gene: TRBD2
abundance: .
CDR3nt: TGTGCCAGTAGTATGAGAGCTAGCGGGGTAAGACCGTACAATGAGCAGTTCTTC
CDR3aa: CASSMRASGVRPYNEQFF

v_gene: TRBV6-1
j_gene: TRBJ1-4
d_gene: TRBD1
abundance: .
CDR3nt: TGTGCCAGCAGTGAAGCCGCAGGGGGCTCGCTTAATGAAAAACTGTTTTTT
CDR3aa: CASSEAAGGSLNEKLFF

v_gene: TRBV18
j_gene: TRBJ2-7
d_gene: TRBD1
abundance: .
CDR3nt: TGTGCCAGCTCACAGACAGGGACCTACGAGCAGTACTTC
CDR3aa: CASSQTGTYEQYF

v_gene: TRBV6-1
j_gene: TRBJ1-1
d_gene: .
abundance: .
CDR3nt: TGTGCCAGCAGTCTCCTTCCAAGGAACACTGAAGCTTTCTTT
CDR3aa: CASSLLPRNTEAFF

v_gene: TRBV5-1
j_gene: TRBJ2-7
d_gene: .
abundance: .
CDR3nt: TGCGCCAGCAGCTTGGGTGCAGGCCAAGGGTACGAGCAGTACTTC
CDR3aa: CASSLGAGQGYEQYF

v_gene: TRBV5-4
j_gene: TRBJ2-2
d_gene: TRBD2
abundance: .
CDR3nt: TGTGCCAGCAGCTTGGGACTAGCGGAGAACACCGGGGAGCTGTTTTTT
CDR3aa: CASSLGLAENTGELFF

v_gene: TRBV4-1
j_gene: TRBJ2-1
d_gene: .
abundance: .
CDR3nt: TGCGCCAGCAGCCAAGATCGTGGAAACTCCTACAATGAGCAGTTCTTC
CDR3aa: CASSQDRGNSYNEQFF

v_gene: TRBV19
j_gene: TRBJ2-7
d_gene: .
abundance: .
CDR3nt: TGTGCCAGTAGTACGAGACGGAACACCTACGAGCAGTACTTC
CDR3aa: CASSTRRNTYEQYF

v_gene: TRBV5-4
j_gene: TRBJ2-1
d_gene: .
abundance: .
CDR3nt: TGTGCCAGCAGCTTGGGAGGGCTTGGTGAGCAGTTCTTC
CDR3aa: CASSLGGLGEQFF

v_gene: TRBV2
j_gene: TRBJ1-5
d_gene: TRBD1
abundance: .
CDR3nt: TGTGCCAGCAGTCGCGACAGGGACAATCAGCCCCAGCATTTT
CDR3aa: CASSRDRDNQPQHF

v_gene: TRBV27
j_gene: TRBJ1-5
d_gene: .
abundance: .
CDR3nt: TGTGCCAGCAGCCAGGGACCCCAAAGCAATCAGCCCCAGCATTTT
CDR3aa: CASSQGPQSNQPQHF

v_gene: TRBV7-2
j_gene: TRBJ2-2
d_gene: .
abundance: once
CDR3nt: TGTGCCAGCAGCTTAGGGAGGGCGTGGGGGCTGTTTTTT
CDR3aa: CASSLGRAWGLFF

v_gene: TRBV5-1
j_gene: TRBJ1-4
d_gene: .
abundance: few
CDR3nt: TGCGCCAGCAGGGGTGGGAATGAAAAACTGTTTTTT
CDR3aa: CASRGGNEKLFF

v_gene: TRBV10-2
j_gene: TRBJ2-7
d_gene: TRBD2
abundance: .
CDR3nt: TGCGCCAGCACCTCACCGGGACTAGCGGGAGGCCTCGAGCAGTACTTC
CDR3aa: CASTSPGLAGGLEQYF

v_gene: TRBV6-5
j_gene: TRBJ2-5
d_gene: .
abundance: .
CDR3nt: TGTGCCAGCAGCCCTAACAGGGAGACCCAGTACTTC
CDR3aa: CASSPNRETQYF

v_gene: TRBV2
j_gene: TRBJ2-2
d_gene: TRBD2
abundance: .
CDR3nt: TGTGCCAGCAGTGATGGGCTAGCGGGACGGACCGGGGAGCTGTTTTTT
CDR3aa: CASSDGLAGRTGELFF

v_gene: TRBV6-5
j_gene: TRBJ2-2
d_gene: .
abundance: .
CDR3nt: TGTGCCAGCAGTTACTCGCCCGGGGCGAACACCGGGGAGCTGTTTTTT
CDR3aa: CASSYSPGANTGELFF

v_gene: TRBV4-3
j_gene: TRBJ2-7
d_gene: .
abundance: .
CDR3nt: TGCGCCAGCAGCCAAACAGGTTCCACCTACGAGCAGTACTTC
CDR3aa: CASSQTGSTYEQYF

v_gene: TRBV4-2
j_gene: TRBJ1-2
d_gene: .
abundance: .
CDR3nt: TGTGCCAGCAGCCCGGCGAGGGGAAACTACACCTTC
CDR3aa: CASSPARGNYTF

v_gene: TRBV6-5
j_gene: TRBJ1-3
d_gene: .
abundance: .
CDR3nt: TGTGCCAGCAGTCCCGGACAGTTCTCTGGAAACACCATATATTTT
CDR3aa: CASSPGQFSGNTIYF

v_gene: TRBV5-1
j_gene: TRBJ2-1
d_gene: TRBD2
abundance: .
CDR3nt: TGCGCCAGCAGCCCCGGGACTAGCGGGACCGCGAACAATGAGCAGTTCTTC
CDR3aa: CASSPGTSGTANNEQFF

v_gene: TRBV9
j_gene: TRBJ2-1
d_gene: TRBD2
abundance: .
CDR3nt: TGTGCCAGCAGCGTAGGGACCACTAGCGGGGTCTACAATGAGCAGTTCTTC
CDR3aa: CASSVGTTSGVYNEQFF

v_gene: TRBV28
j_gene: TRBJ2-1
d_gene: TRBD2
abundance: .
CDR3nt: TGTGCCAGCAGCACTACTAGCGGGAGGTCCTACAATGAGCAGTTCTTC
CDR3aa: CASSTTSGRSYNEQFF

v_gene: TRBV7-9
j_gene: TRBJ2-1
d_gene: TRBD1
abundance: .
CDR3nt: TGTGCCAGCAGCTTAGCTTCGGGACAGGGAGGTGAGCAGTTCTTC
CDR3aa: CASSLASGQGGEQFF

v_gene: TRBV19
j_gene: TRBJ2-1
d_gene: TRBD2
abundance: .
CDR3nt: TGTGCCAGTAGTATTAGCACTAGCGGGAGCCAATACAATGAGCAGTTCTTC
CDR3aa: CASSISTSGSQYNEQFF

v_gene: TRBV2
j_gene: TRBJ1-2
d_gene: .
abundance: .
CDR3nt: TGTGCCATCAAGGGGGGACCCAGCCTGGACTATGGCTACACCTTC
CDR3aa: CAIKGGPSLDYGYTF

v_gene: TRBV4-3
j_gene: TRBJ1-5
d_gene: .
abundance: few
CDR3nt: TGCGCCAGCAGCCAACGATTTAATCAGCCCCAGCATTTT
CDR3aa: CASSQRFNQPQHF

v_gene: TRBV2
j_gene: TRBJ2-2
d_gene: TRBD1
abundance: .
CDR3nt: TGTGCCAGCCGGGACAGAGTTGTCACCGGGGAGCTGTTTTTT
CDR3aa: CASRDRVVTGELFF

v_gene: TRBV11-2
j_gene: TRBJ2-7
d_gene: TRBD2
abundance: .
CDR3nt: TGTGCCAGCAGGCGGAACCTAGCGGGGGTCTCCTACGAGCAGTACTTC
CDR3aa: CASRRNLAGVSYEQYF

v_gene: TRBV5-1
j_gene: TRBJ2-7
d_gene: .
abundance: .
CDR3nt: TGCGCCAGCAGCCAAGGCTACGAGCAGTACTTC
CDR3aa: CASSQGYEQYF

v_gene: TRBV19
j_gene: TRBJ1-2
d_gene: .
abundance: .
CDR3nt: TGTGCCAGTAGTCCCTCGGGGGTTGACTATGGCTACACCTTC
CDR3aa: CASSPSGVDYGYTF

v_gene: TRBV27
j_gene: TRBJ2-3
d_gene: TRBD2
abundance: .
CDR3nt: TGTGCCAGCAGGACTAGCGGGAGGGGGTTAACTAGCACAGATACGCAGTATTTT
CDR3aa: CASRTSGRGLTSTDTQYF

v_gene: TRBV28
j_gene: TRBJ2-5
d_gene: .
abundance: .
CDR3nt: TGTGCCAGCACTACGACTGGACGCCCCTTGGATGAGACCCAGTACTTC
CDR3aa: CASTTTGRPLDETQYF

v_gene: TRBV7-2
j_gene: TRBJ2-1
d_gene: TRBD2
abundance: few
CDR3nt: TGTGCCAGCAGCTACGGACTAGCGGGAGCCAATGAGCAGTTCTTC
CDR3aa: CASSYGLAGANEQFF

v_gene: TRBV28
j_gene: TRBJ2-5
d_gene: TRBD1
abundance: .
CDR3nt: TGTGCCAGCACTGTCCAGGGGGCAGCAGGCCAAGAGACCCAGTACTTC
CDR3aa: CASTVQGAAGQETQYF

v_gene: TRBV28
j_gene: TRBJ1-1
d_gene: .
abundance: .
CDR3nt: TGTGCCAGCACACCGGGTGGGAGGCCCCCGGTGGAAGCTTTCTTT
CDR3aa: CASTPGGRPPVEAFF

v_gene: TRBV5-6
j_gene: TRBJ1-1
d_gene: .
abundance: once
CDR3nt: TGTGCCAGCAGCTTGGTGTCCGCAGGGAACACTGAAGCTTTCTTT
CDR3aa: CASSLVSAGNTEAFF

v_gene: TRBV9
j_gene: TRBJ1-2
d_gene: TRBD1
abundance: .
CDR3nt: TGTGCCAGCAGACCAGGGACAGCCACCGATGGCTACACCTTC
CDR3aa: CASRPGTATDGYTF

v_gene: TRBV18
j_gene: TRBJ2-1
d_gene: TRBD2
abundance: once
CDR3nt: TGTGCCAGCTCACCAAGACTAGCTGGATACAATGAGCAGTTCTTC
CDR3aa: CASSPRLAGYNEQFF

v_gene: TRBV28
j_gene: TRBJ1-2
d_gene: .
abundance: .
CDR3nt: TGTGCCAGCAGTTTTGGGGTAGCCTTTCCCTATGGCTACACCTTC
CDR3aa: CASSFGVAFPYGYTF

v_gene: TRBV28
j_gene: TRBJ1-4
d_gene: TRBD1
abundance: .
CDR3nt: TGTGCCAGTAATAGACAGGGGGCCGCTGAAAAACTGTTTTTT
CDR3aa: CASNRQGAAEKLFF

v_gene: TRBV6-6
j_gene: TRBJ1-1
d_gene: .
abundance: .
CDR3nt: TGTGCCAGCAGTTACTCGGGGAAAGCTTTCTTT
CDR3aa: CASSYSGKAFF

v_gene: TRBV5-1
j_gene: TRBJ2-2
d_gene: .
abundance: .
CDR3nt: TGCGCCAGCAGCCGGGACCCGAACACCGGGGAGCTGTTTTTT
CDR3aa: CASSRDPNTGELFF

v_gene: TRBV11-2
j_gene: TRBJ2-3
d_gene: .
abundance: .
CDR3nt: TGTGCCAGCAGGCCCACTAGGTCTAGCACAGATACGCAGTATTTT
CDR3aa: CASRPTRSSTDTQYF

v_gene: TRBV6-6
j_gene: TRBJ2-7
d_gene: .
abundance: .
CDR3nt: TGTGCCAGCAGTTACGGCGGGTTTTCCTCCTACGAGCAGTACTTC
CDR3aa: CASSYGGFSSYEQYF

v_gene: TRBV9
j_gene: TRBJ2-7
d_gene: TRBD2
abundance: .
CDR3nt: TGTGCCAGCAGCGGCGGACTAGCGGGAGGAAACGAGCAGTACTTC
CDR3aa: CASSGGLAGGNEQYF

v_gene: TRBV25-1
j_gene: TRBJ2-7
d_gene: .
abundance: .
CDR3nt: TGTGCCAGCAGTGAGAGGGGGAACGAGCAGTACTTC
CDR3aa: CASSERGNEQYF